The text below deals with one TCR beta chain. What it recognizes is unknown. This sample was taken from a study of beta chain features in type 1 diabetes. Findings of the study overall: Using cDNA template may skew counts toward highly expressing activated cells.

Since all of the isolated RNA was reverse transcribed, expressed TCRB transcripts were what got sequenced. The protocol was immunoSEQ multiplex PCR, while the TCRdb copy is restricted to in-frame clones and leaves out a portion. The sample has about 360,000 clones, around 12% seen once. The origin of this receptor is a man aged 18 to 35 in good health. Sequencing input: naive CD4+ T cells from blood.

The DNA for the CDR3 is TGTGCCATCAGTGACTCAGGACCGCGGGATGAGCAGTTCTTC. It yields the protein CAISDSGPRDEQFF. The chain employs TRBV10-3 and TRBJ2-1, with D tentatively TRBD2 (5 bases). The germline V gene has CDR1 ENHRY and CDR2 SYGVKD. This CDR3 has 14 residues. The V and J ends lost 3 bases and 8 bases respectively, with 14 bases between them.